These 27 T cell receptor beta chains came from one sample sequenced in a study of blood T cell repertoires in COVID-19. Sequencing was performed with immunoSEQ multiplex PCR; in TCRdb, only in-frame clones are kept and a portion is missing. This table has 150,000 to 200,000 clones, 65% to 80% appearing once. Sample: PBMCs or T cells enriched from blood (not recorded which). These TCRs come from a woman aged 45-59 years with acute COVID-19.

The V gene is TRBV18, the J gene TRBJ1-1, with 7 bases that match TRBD1. The CDR3 has 16 amino acids. The germline V gene has CDR1 KGHSH and CDR2 LQKENI. Losses at the gene ends were 3 bases for V and 8 bases for J; bases not matched to a gene: 15. The CDR3 loop reads CASSPNEGGGSSEAFF. DNA for the CDR3: TGTGCCAGCTCACCTAACGAAGGAGGGGGCAGTTCGGAAGCTTTCTTT.

This chain links TRBV7-6 with TRBJ2-2; TRBD2 aligns across 10 bases. V shed 1 base, J shed 4 bases, and the junction held 9 bases outside the gene matches. This CDR3 spans 18 amino acids. Germline-derived CDR1 and CDR2 are SGHVS and FNYEAQ. This CDR3 reads CASSLDPGLAAGTGELFF. CDR3 DNA sequence: TGTGCCAGCAGCTTAGACCCCGGACTAGCGGCCGGCACCGGGGAGCTGTTTTTT.

In this sample, this clone turned up once. The chain has TRBV10-1 and TRBJ1-5, with D uncertain. Trimming took 1 base from V and 5 from J, leaving 6 bases between them. The V gene's germline CDR1 is WNHNN and CDR2 SYGVQD (reference sequence). The CDR3 is made up of 13 amino acids. This CDR3 reads CASSEYGDQPQHF. CDR3 in DNA: TGCGCCAGCAGTGAGTATGGAGATCAGCCCCAGCATTTT.

This chain joins TRBV27 and TRBJ2-1; 7 nucleotides line up with TRBD2. Germline assignment: CDR1 MNHEY and CDR2 SMNVEV (reference sequence). Trimming took 5 bases from V and 6 from J; bases not matched to a gene: 22. The CDR3 is made up of 19 amino acids. DNA of the CDR3: TGTGCCAGCAGTCCGATTTTCGAGCGGGGCCATAGACTCCCCAATGAGCAGTTCTTC. Protein product: CASSPIFERGHRLPNEQFF.

In DNA, the CDR3 is TGCGCCAGCAGCTTGGCGGGCAGGGTCGACTATGGCTACACCTTC. Encoded protein: CASSLAGRVDYGYTF. This sequence joins TRBV5-1 and TRBJ1-2; D possibly corresponds to TRBD1 (5 bases). The V end lost 0 bases, the J end lost 3 bases, and 12 bases lay between the germline ends. CDR1 is SGHRS, CDR2 YFSETQ, per germline. This CDR3 spans 15 amino acids.

The CDR3, as DNA: TGTGCCAGCAGCACTGGCGGAGGAGGGGATGCCTCAGGGGGCGCCCACTATGGCTACACCTTC. Encoded protein: CASSTGGGGDASGGAHYGYTF. The chain couples TRBV6-6 to TRBJ1-2; the match to TRBD1 covers 8 bases. Germline V lookup: CDR1 MNHNY, CDR2 SVGAGI (reference sequence). This CDR3 has 21 amino acids. V was pared by 6 bases and J by 3 bases, with 27 bases of the junction left unmatched.

This rearrangement joins TRBV7-2 to TRBJ1-5; D is perhaps TRBD1 (5 bases). CDR3 size: 15 residues. Trimming removed 2 bases from V and 2 bases from J, with 10 bases in between. CDR1 and CDR2 from the germline V gene are SGHTA and FQGNSA. CDR3 sequence (DNA): TGTGCCAGCAGCTTATCTTCACAGGGCAATCAGCCCCAGCATTTT. Protein product: CASSLSSQGNQPQHF.

This clone appeared once. The chain joins TRBV9 to TRBJ2-2, with a possible D match to TRBD2 (5 bases). The CDR3 extends over 13 amino acids. Trimming cost V 0 bases and J 7 bases, with 7 bases left between them. The germline CDR1 and CDR2 sequences are SGDLS and YYNGEE. The CDR3 DNA reads as TGTGCCAGCAGCGTAGTTGGGAGCGGGGAGCTGTTTTTT. Amino acids: CASSVVGSGELFF.

This clone was observed a few times. The chain couples TRBV4-1 to TRBJ2-1, with a possible D match to TRBD1 (6 bases). V was trimmed by 0 bases and J by 16 bases, leaving 19 bases between them. Germline V lookup: CDR1 MGHRA, CDR2 YSYEKL. The CDR3 loop spans 14 amino acids. The CDR3 loop is CASSQDRLEDSLFF. Written as DNA, the CDR3 is TGCGCCAGCAGCCAAGATAGGTTGGAGGACAGCCTCTTCTTC.

The gene calls are TRBV6-5 and TRBJ1-5; D is unclear. The CDR3 extends over 12 amino acids. Germline V lookup: CDR1 MNHEY, CDR2 SVGAGI. Trimming took 6 bases from V and 9 from J, leaving 12 bases between them. The CDR3 loop reads CASSPTRLPQHF. As DNA, the CDR3 is TGTGCCAGCAGCCCCACTAGGCTGCCCCAGCATTTT.

This rearrangement joins TRBV14 to TRBJ1-5, with 9 bases aligning to TRBD1. Germline lookup yields CDR1 SGHDN and CDR2 FVKESK. The junction had 4 bases not matched to a gene; V was cut back by 0 bases and J by 4 bases. The CDR3 length is 16 residues. Here the CDR3 DNA reads TGTGCCAGCAGCCAAGATGGGACAGGGCCTAATCAGCCCCAGCATTTT. Its protein is CASSQDGTGPNQPQHF.

The CDR3 loop is CASRPGTGGVNTEAFF. DNA of the CDR3: TGTGCCAGCAGGCCCGGGACAGGGGGCGTGAACACTGAAGCTTTCTTT. The chain has TRBV27 and TRBJ1-1; 12 bases match TRBD1. CDR1 is MNHEY, CDR2 SMNVEV, per germline (reference sequence). V gave up 6 bases and J gave up 0 bases; unmatched junction bases: 5. This CDR3 has 16 amino acids.

The V call is TRBV7-8, the J call TRBJ1-2, with D possibly being TRBD1 (5 bases). The CDR3 runs to 14 residues. Trimming shortened V by 4 bases and J by 2 bases, and 11 bases separated the two germline ends. CDR1 and CDR2 from the germline V gene are SGHVS and FQNEAQ. Here the CDR3 reads CASSSRVTNYGYTF. The CDR3 DNA follows: TGTGCCAGCAGCTCCAGGGTTACGAACTATGGCTACACCTTC.

This clone was detected only once. The chain has TRBV5-4 and TRBJ1-5; D is possibly TRBD1 (5 bases). V gave up 0 bases and J gave up 7 bases, with 14 bases separating them. Germline values: CDR1 SGHNT, CDR2 YYREEE (reference sequence). The CDR3 is made up of 15 amino acids. The CDR3 is CASSLGGRVDQPQHF. DNA for the CDR3: TGTGCCAGCAGCTTGGGGGGCAGGGTGGACCAGCCCCAGCATTTT. Together with reference TRBV5-4 and TRBJ1-5, the CDR3 gives the full variable domain: ETGVTQSPTHLIKTRGQQVTLRCSSQSGHNTVSWYQQALGQGPQFIFQYYREEENGRGNFPPRFSGLQFPNYSSELNVNALELDDSALYLCASSLGGRVDQPQHFGDGTRLSIL.

This clone was seen just once. J is TRBJ1-2 and V is TRBV19, with 7 bases lining up with TRBD1. V was clipped by 5 bases and J by 3 bases; unmatched bases: 6. CDR3 length: 14 residues. CDR1 and CDR2 (germline): LNHDA, SQIVND (reference sequence). The CDR3 is CASSVDREDYGYTF. CDR3 coding DNA: TGTGCCAGTAGTGTTGACAGGGAAGACTATGGCTACACCTTC.

V gene TRBV9 combines with J gene TRBJ2-2; 8 positions match TRBD1. The CDR3 has 16 amino acids. CDR1 and CDR2 (germline): SGDLS, YYNGEE. Trimming took 3 bases from V and 1 from J; bases not matched to a gene: 5. This chain's CDR3 is CASSARTGKNTGELFF. The DNA of the CDR3 is TGTGCCAGCAGCGCCCGGACAGGGAAGAACACCGGGGAGCTGTTTTTT.

V and J are TRBV12-3 or TRBV12-4 and TRBJ2-3; D is perhaps TRBD2 (6 bases). V was clipped by 10 bases and J by 6 bases, with 14 bases between them. The CDR3 runs 12 residues. DNA of the CDR3: TGTGCCACCCACGGGGACTCCGATACGCAGTATTTT. This translates into CATHGDSDTQYF.

Remarks on this clone: Other nucleotide sequences in the sample specify the same CDR3. The J gene is TRBJ2-1, the V gene TRBV5-1, with TRBD2 as a possible D gene (7 bases). This CDR3 comprises 15 residues. Deletions cut 3 bases from V and 10 bases from J, with 20 bases between. Germline CDR1 SGHRS, CDR2 YFSETQ. The CDR3 nucleotides are TGCGCCAGCAGCTCGGGACTCGCGGGGGCGGGGGAGCAGTTCTTC. The encoded protein is CASSSGLAGAGEQFF.

The gene calls are TRBV7-2 and TRBJ1-1; D might be TRBD1 (5 bases). Germline CDR1 is SGHTA and CDR2 is FQGNSA. Deletions cut 7 bases from V and 1 base from J, with 13 bases between. The CDR3 has 14 amino acids. CDR3 loop: CASTKDTPNTEAFF. CDR3 DNA sequence: TGTGCCAGCACTAAGGACACACCGAACACTGAAGCTTTCTTT.

In its sample, this clone was seen a few times. The CDR3 DNA sequence: TGTGCCAGCAGTTACTCGGGCGGACAGGGTTGGGGCTACACCTTC. Protein: CASSYSGGQGWGYTF. The rearrangement uses TRBV6-5 and TRBJ1-2, with 8 bases identical to TRBD1. V lost 0 bases to trimming and J lost 8 bases; unmatched junction nucleotides: 8. Per the germline V gene, CDR1 is MNHEY and CDR2 is SVGAGI. CDR3 size: 15 residues.

The V gene is TRBV3-1 (or the pseudogene TRBV3-2), the J gene TRBJ2-3; D possibly corresponds to TRBD2 (6 bases). CDR1 is LGHDT, CDR2 YNNKEL, per germline (reference sequence). V lost 8 bases and J 2 bases, leaving 14 bases between the germline ends. The CDR3 covers 14 residues. The CDR3 region is CASAQGLHTDTQYF. The CDR3 region has the DNA TGTGCCAGCGCGCAGGGACTTCACACAGATACGCAGTATTTT.

V and J are TRBV5-1 and TRBJ2-3; TRBD1 is a possible D gene (5 bases). Trimming cost V 4 bases and J 2 bases, with 11 bases left between them. From germline, CDR1 is SGHRS and CDR2 YFSETQ. This CDR3 contains 14 residues. DNA for the CDR3: TGCGCCAGCAGCCCGGACAAGTACACAGATACGCAGTATTTT. Its translation is CASSPDKYTDTQYF.

The DNA of the CDR3 is TGTGCCAGCGACCGGACAGGAGGTGGAGAAAAACTGTTTTTT. Amino acid sequence: CASDRTGGGEKLFF. This rearrangement joins TRBV7-9 to TRBJ1-4; 7 bases map to TRBD1. V shed 8 bases, J shed 8 bases, and the junction held 11 bases outside the gene matches. Germline V gene lookup returns CDR1 SEHNR and CDR2 FQNEAQ (reference sequence). The CDR3 loop spans 14 amino acids.

V usage is TRBV10-3 and J usage is TRBJ1-1; 7 bases align to TRBD1. From germline, CDR1 is ENHRY and CDR2 SYGVKD. The CDR3 runs 13 residues. V lost 11 bases to trimming and J lost 3 bases; unmatched junction nucleotides: 9. CDR3 sequence: CAFGTDEDTEAFF. The CDR3 DNA sequence: TGTGCCTTCGGGACAGACGAGGACACTGAAGCTTTCTTT.

As to this clone: This sample also contains other DNA sequences that code for the same CDR3. The J gene is TRBJ1-5, the V gene TRBV27; 9 bases map to TRBD1. The CDR3 totals 14 residues. V trimming: 6 bases; J trimming: 2 bases; junction bases outside the gene matches: 2. Germline lookup yields CDR1 MNHEY and CDR2 SMNVEV (reference sequence). CDR3 DNA sequence: TGTGCCAGCAGGACAGGGGGAGGCAATCAGCCCCAGCATTTT. Protein: CASRTGGGNQPQHF.

The chain links TRBV24-1 to TRBJ1-2; 9 bases are shared with TRBD1. CDR1 KGHDR and CDR2 SFDVKD come from the germline V gene. CDR3 length equals 16 residues. With 3 bases clipped from V and 2 bases from J, the junction kept 6 bases outside the gene matches. Written as DNA, the CDR3 is TGTGCCACCAGTGATCCGGGACAGGGTGGGAACTATGGCTACACCTTC. The encoded protein is CATSDPGQGGNYGYTF.

In its sample, this clone was seen once. The chain recombines TRBV6-1 with TRBJ1-1; D is possibly TRBD1 (6 bases). V shed 1 base and J shed 5 bases, with 11 bases lying between them. Germline V CDR1 and CDR2: MNHNS, SASEGT. The CDR3 consists of 14 residues. The CDR3 loop reads CASSEDRADTEAFF. In nucleotides, the CDR3 is TGTGCCAGCAGTGAAGACAGGGCCGATACTGAAGCTTTCTTT.